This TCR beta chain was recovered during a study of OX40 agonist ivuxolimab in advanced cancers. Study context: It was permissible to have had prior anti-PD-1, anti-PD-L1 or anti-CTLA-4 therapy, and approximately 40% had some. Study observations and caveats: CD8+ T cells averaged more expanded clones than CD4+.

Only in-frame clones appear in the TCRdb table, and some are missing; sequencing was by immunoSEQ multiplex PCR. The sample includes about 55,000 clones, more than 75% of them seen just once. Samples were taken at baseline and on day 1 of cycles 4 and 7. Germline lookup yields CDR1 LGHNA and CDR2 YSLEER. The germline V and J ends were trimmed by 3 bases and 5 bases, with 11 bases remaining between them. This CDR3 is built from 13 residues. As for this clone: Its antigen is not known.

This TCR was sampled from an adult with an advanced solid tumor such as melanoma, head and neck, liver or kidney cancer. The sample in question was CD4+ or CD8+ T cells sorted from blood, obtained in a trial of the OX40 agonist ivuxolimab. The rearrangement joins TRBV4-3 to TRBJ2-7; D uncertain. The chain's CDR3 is CASSHVDGHEQYF. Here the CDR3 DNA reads TGCGCCAGCAGCCATGTCGATGGACACGAGCAGTACTTC.